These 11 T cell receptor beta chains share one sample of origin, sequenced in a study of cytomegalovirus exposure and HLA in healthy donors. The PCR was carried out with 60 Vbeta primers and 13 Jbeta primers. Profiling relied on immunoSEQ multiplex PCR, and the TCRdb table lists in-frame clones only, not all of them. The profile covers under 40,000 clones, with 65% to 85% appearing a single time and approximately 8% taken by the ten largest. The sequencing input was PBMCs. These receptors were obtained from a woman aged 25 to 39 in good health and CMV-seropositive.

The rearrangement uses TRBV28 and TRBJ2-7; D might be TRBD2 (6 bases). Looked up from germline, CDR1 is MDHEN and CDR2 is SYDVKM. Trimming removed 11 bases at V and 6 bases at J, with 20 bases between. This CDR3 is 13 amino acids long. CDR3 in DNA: TGTGCCGCCGGGACTCCCCTCAGGAGCGAGCAGTACTTC. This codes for CAAGTPLRSEQYF.

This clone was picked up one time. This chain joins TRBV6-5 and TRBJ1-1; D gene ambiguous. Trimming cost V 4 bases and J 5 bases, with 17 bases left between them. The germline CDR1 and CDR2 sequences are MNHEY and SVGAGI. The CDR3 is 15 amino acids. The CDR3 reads CASSSRGDWVTEAFF. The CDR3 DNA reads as TGTGCCAGCAGTTCTAGAGGCGACTGGGTGACTGAAGCTTTCTTT.

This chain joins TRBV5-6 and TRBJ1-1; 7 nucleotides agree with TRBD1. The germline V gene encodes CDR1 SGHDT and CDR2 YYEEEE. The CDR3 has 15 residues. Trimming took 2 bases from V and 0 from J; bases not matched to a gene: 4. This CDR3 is CASSLTGTVNTEAFF. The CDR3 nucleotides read TGTGCCAGCAGCTTAACCGGGACAGTGAACACTGAAGCTTTCTTT.

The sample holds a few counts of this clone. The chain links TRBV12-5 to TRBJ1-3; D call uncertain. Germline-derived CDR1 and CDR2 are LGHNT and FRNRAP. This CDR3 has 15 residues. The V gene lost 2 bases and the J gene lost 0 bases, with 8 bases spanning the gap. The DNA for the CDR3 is TGTGCTAGTGGTTTGTCTCCGTACTCTGGAAACACCATATATTTT. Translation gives CASGLSPYSGNTIYF.

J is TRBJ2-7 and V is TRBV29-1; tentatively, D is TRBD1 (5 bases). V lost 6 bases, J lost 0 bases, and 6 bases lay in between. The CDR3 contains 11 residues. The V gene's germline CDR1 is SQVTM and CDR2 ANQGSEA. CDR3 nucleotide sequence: TGCAGCGTAGGGGACTCCTACGAGCAGTACTTC. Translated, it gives CSVGDSYEQYF.

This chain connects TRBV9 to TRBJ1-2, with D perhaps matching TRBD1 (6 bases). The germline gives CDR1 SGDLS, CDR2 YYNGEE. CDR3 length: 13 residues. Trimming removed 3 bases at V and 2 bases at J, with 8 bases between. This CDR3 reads CASSAQGNYGYTF. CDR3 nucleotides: TGTGCCAGCAGCGCTCAGGGGAACTATGGCTACACCTTC.

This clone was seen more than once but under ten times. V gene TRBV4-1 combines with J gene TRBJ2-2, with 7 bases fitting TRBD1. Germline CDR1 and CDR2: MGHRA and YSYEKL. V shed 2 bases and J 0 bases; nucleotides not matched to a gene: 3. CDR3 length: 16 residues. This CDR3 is CASSQRTGPNTGELFF. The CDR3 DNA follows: TGCGCCAGCAGCCAAAGGACAGGACCGAACACCGGGGAGCTGTTTTTT.

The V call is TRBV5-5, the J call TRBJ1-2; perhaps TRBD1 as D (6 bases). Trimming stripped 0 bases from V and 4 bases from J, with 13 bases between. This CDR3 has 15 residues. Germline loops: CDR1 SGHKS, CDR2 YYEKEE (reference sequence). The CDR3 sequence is CASSLAAQGTYGYTF. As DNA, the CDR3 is TGTGCCAGCAGCTTGGCTGCACAGGGAACCTATGGCTACACCTTC.

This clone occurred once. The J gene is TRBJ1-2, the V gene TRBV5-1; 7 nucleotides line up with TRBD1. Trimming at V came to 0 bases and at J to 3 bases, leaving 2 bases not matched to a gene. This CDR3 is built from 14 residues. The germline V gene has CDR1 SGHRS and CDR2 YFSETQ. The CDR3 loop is CASSLGDSDYGYTF. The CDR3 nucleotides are TGCGCCAGCAGCTTGGGGGACAGCGACTATGGCTACACCTTC.

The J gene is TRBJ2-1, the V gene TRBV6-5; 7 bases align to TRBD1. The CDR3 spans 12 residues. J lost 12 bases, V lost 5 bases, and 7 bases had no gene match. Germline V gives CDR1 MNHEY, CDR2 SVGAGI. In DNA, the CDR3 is TGTGCCAGCAGTATGACAGGGTTCTGGCAGTTCTTC. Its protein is CASSMTGFWQFF.

CDR3 in amino acids: CASSPGQGSVYEQYF. For the CDR3, the DNA is TGTGCCAGCAGCCCAGGACAGGGTTCAGTTTACGAGCAGTACTTC. This chain joins TRBV7-6 and TRBJ2-7, with 8 bases matching TRBD1. The CDR3 extends over 15 amino acids. With 5 bases clipped from V and 4 bases from J, the junction kept 10 bases outside the gene matches. CDR1 SGHVS and CDR2 FNYEAQ come from the germline V gene.